A selection of T cell receptor beta chains follows, all from one sample in a study of shared clonotypes between healthy human individuals. Data came from immunoSEQ multiplex PCR; TCRdb stores just in-frame clones and leaves some out. The top ten clones hold around 0.45% of a sample with 1.5 million to 1.9 million clones, 98% of them seen once. The source material was naive CD4+ T cells sorted from blood. These receptors were taken from a man aged 30-40 years in good health. The CDR3 runs from the conserved cysteine through the conserved F or W. D genes are given only for firm matches. Expanded clones get a size class; other rows say once, few or many, or leave the size out.

D gene	V gene	J gene	clone size	CDR3 protein	CDR3 DNA
NA	TRBV11-3	TRBJ2-5	NA	CASSSSATQETQYF	TGTGCCAGCAGCTCGAGTGCCACACAAGAGACCCAGTACTTC
NA	TRBV5-1	TRBJ2-5	NA	CASSRTAFGEETQYF	TGCGCCAGCAGCCGGACCGCTTTTGGCGAAGAGACCCAGTACTTC
TRBD1	TRBV4-1	TRBJ2-7	NA	CASSPLGQDSYEQYF	TGCGCCAGCAGCCCTCTCGGACAGGACTCCTACGAGCAGTACTTC
NA	TRBV7-7	TRBJ2-7	NA	CASSRGDGIYEQYF	TGTGCCAGCAGCCGAGGGGACGGGATCTACGAGCAGTACTTC
NA	TRBV5-5	TRBJ2-2	once	CASSTQGSGELFF	TGTGCCAGCAGCACACAGGGTTCCGGGGAGCTGTTTTTT
NA	TRBV21-1	TRBJ2-7	NA	CASSPPWGDYEQYF	TGTGCCAGCAGCCCCCCGTGGGGGGACTACGAGCAGTACTTC
NA	TRBV7-9	TRBJ2-1	NA	CASSPALKASLRNEQFF	TGTGCCAGCAGCCCGGCCCTTAAAGCCTCCCTGAGGAATGAGCAGTTCTTC
NA	TRBV27	TRBJ2-3	NA	CASSLASTDTQYF	TGTGCCAGCAGCCTAGCCTCCACAGATACGCAGTATTTT
NA	TRBV5-1	TRBJ2-3	NA	CASCRVPGADTQYF	TGCGCCAGCTGCCGGGTCCCTGGCGCAGATACGCAGTATTTT
TRBD1	TRBV10-3	TRBJ2-1	NA	CAISVQGAMNEQFF	TGTGCCATCAGTGTACAGGGGGCGATGAATGAGCAGTTCTTC
NA	TRBV6-5	TRBJ2-3	NA	CASRSLTDTQYF	TGTGCCAGCAGAAGTCTCACAGATACGCAGTATTTT
TRBD2	TRBV25-1	TRBJ2-1	NA	CASSETGTKNEQFF	TGTGCCAGCAGTGAGACCGGGACTAAAAATGAGCAGTTCTTC
NA	TRBV5-4	TRBJ2-5	NA	CASSPSLGARETQYF	TGTGCCAGCAGCCCCAGCCTGGGGGCGCGAGAGACCCAGTACTTC
NA	TRBV5-4	TRBJ2-1	NA	CASSPNRRPEQFF	TGTGCCAGCAGCCCCAACCGCCGACCAGAGCAGTTCTTC
NA	TRBV7-8	TRBJ1-4	NA	CASSMTGVELFF	TGTGCCAGCAGCATGACAGGAGTGGAACTGTTTTTT
NA	TRBV13	TRBJ2-7	NA	CASSLGDSRVHEQYF	TGTGCCAGCAGCTTAGGGGACTCGAGAGTCCACGAGCAGTACTTC
NA	TRBV15	TRBJ2-6	NA	CATSPNFTGYGSGANVLTF	TGTGCCACCAGCCCGAATTTTACGGGGTACGGATCGGGGGCCAACGTCCTGACTTTC
TRBD2	TRBV7-2	TRBJ2-1	once	CASSLVREAEQFF	TGTGCCAGCAGCTTAGTGCGGGAGGCGGAGCAGTTCTTC
TRBD2	TRBV6-5	TRBJ2-3	NA	CASSYSIGTSGNTQYF	TGTGCCAGCAGTTACTCGATAGGGACTAGCGGGAACACGCAGTATTTT
NA	TRBV9	TRBJ2-3	NA	CASSDTKYDTQYF	TGTGCCAGCAGCGACACAAAGTACGATACGCAGTATTTT
NA	TRBV2	TRBJ2-1	NA	CASSLAVTYNEQFF	TGTGCCAGCAGCTTAGCCGTGACCTACAATGAGCAGTTCTTC
NA	TRBV7-8	TRBJ1-2	NA	CASSPQTRGPSLSYGYTF	TGTGCCAGCAGCCCCCAAACACGGGGACCGAGTCTAAGCTATGGCTACACCTTC
NA	TRBV6-5	TRBJ2-7	NA	CASSLGRGVREQYF	TGTGCCAGCAGTTTAGGCAGGGGGGTTCGGGAGCAGTACTTC
NA	TRBV9	TRBJ2-1	NA	CASSSLREWGNEQFF	TGTGCCAGCAGCTCCCTAAGGGAATGGGGAAATGAGCAGTTCTTC
NA	TRBV28	TRBJ2-7	NA	CASSNSYEQYF	TGTGCCAGCAGTAACTCCTACGAGCAGTACTTC
NA	TRBV28	TRBJ1-3	NA	CASTETALSGNTIYF	TGTGCCAGCACGGAGACAGCTCTCTCTGGAAACACCATATATTTT
TRBD2	TRBV27	TRBJ2-7	once	CASSMGPTSGSYEQYF	TGTGCCAGCAGTATGGGGCCGACTAGCGGGAGCTACGAGCAGTACTTC
NA	TRBV7-8	TRBJ2-3	NA	CASSPLSASGTDTQYF	TGTGCCAGCAGCCCCCTATCGGCTAGCGGCACAGATACGCAGTATTTT
TRBD2	TRBV7-9	TRBJ2-3	NA	CASSSGLAGSTDTQYF	TGTGCCAGCAGTTCAGGACTAGCGGGGAGCACAGATACGCAGTATTTT
TRBD1	TRBV28	TRBJ2-6	NA	CASSRQGLANVLTF	TGTGCCAGCAGCAGACAGGGCTTGGCCAACGTCCTGACTTTC
TRBD1	TRBV5-1	TRBJ2-7	NA	CASSSFRDRGPYEQYF	TGCGCCAGCAGCTCCTTCCGGGACAGGGGTCCCTACGAGCAGTACTTC
NA	TRBV10-1	TRBJ2-2	NA	CASSEWAGELFF	TGCGCCAGCTCGGAATGGGCCGGGGAGCTGTTTTTT
NA	TRBV7-2	TRBJ1-5	once	CASSLVEGQPQHF	TGTGCCAGCAGCTTAGTTGAGGGGCAGCCCCAGCATTTT
NA	TRBV19	TRBJ2-7	NA	CASRLQGSYEQYF	TGTGCCAGTAGGTTACAGGGCTCCTACGAGCAGTACTTC
NA	TRBV6-5	TRBJ2-1	NA	CASSYDSRAYNEQFF	TGTGCCAGCAGTTACGATAGTCGTGCCTACAATGAGCAGTTCTTC
NA	TRBV28	TRBJ1-1	NA	CASRTGGLGTEAFF	TGTGCCAGTAGAACGGGGGGGCTCGGCACTGAAGCTTTCTTT
NA	TRBV28	TRBJ2-5	NA	CASSLQGGETQYF	TGTGCCAGCAGTTTGCAGGGAGGCGAGACCCAGTACTTC
NA	TRBV11-3	TRBJ1-5	NA	CASTVQGPASNQPQHF	TGTGCCAGCACCGTTCAGGGCCCAGCTAGCAATCAGCCCCAGCATTTT
TRBD1	TRBV4-3	TRBJ1-3	NA	CASRPVGTAGNTIYF	TGCGCCAGCAGACCAGTGGGGACAGCAGGAAACACCATATATTTT
TRBD2	TRBV7-3	TRBJ2-3	NA	CASSLAGVTADTQYF	TGTGCCAGCAGCCTAGCGGGGGTAACGGCAGATACGCAGTATTTT
TRBD1	TRBV7-2	TRBJ1-2	NA	CASSAGGGGYTF	TGTGCCAGCAGCGCAGGAGGGGGCGGCTACACCTTC
TRBD1	TRBV29-1	TRBJ2-5	NA	CSVGQGKETQYF	TGCAGCGTTGGACAGGGTAAAGAGACCCAGTACTTC
TRBD2	TRBV4-1	TRBJ2-7	NA	CASSPSGIAAYEQYF	TGCGCCAGCAGCCCAAGCGGGATCGCGGCCTACGAGCAGTACTTC
NA	TRBV6-5	TRBJ1-2	NA	CASSYLTQGSYGYTF	TGTGCCAGCAGTTACCTGACTCAGGGAAGCTATGGCTACACCTTC
NA	TRBV7-3	TRBJ1-2	NA	CASSLTPGPYYGYTF	TGTGCCAGCAGCTTAACTCCGGGGCCCTACTATGGCTACACCTTC